This T cell receptor beta chain was sequenced for a study of cytomegalovirus exposure and HLA in healthy donors. Overall study results and limits: By a later analysis, the bulk of CMV-associated TCR beta chains appeared HLA-restricted.

Germline CDR1 and CDR2: LNHDA and SQIVND (reference sequence). CDR3 size: 10 residues. This clone was seen only a few times. Its target is not known. The PCR had 60 Vbeta and 13 Jbeta primers. The method was immunoSEQ multiplex PCR; TCRdb's version includes in-frame clones alone and lacks a portion of them. The sample holds about 120,000 clones, 50% to 75% seen once. The genes are TRBV19 and TRBJ1-4; D is unresolved. Sequencing was performed on PBMCs. The clonotype originates from a woman in her forties in good health and CMV-seropositive. CDR3 region: CDRPQEKLFF. Written as DNA, the CDR3 is TGTGATCGCCCCCAGGAAAAACTGTTTTTT.